These 28 T cell receptor beta chains came from one sample sequenced in a study of cytomegalovirus exposure and HLA in healthy donors. 60 Vbeta and 13 Jbeta primers were used in PCR. TCRdb's copy holds only in-frame clones and misses some; the assay was immunoSEQ multiplex PCR. The table records roughly 120,000 clones, about 80% of them present only once. Sequenced sample: PBMCs. These receptor sequences come from a man between 25 and 39 years old in good health and CMV-seronegative.

This chain connects TRBV27 to TRBJ2-7; D is uncertain. Per germline, CDR1 MNHEY and CDR2 SMNVEV (reference sequence). V was clipped by 6 bases and J by 3 bases, with 15 bases between them. CDR3 length equals 14 residues. CDR3 nucleotides: TGTGCCAGCAGGACCGGGTACATGGGCTACGAGCAGTACTTC. As protein: CASRTGYMGYEQYF.

The genes are TRBV19 and TRBJ2-1, with a tentative D call TRBD1 (6 bases). V was clipped by 5 bases and J by 1 base, with 9 bases between them. In germline, CDR1 is LNHDA, CDR2 SQIVND (reference sequence). The CDR3 spans 14 residues. CDR3 residues: CASSEQGSYNEQFF. In nucleotides, the CDR3 is TGTGCCAGTAGTGAGCAGGGGTCCTACAATGAGCAGTTCTTC.

This clone has only a few counts. This rearrangement joins TRBV27 to TRBJ2-7; D is possibly TRBD1 (5 bases). V was clipped by 5 bases and J by 2 bases, with 16 bases between them. Germline CDR1 is MNHEY and CDR2 is SMNVEV (reference sequence). This CDR3 has 15 amino acids. The CDR3 region has the DNA TGTGCCAGCAGTCTATACAGGAACCCGGCCTACGAGCAGTACTTC. Translating gives CASSLYRNPAYEQYF.

This chain connects TRBV5-6 to TRBJ2-1, with 7 bases that match TRBD2. The V and J ends lost 0 bases and 3 bases, in that order; junction bases with no gene match: 12. In germline, CDR1 is SGHDT, CDR2 YYEEEE. This CDR3 comprises 18 residues. The CDR3 loop is CASSLVLVPSGVYNEQFF. CDR3 bases: TGTGCCAGCAGCTTGGTCTTAGTTCCGAGCGGGGTCTACAATGAGCAGTTCTTC.

V and J are TRBV11-2 and TRBJ2-2; D might be TRBD2 (5 bases). The CDR3 sequence is 14 residues long. Germline V lookup: CDR1 SGHAT, CDR2 FQNNGV. Between the trimmed V and J ends, which lost 4 bases and 5 bases, there was a span of 11 bases. The chain's CDR3 is CASSSKTGTGELFF. As DNA, the CDR3 is TGTGCCAGCAGCTCAAAAACGGGGACCGGGGAGCTGTTTTTT.

A single count supports this clone. The rearrangement links TRBV27 to TRBJ1-5; 9 bases match TRBD1. The length of the CDR3 is 15 residues. Germline trimming cut 6 bases from V and 6 bases from J; bases unmatched to any gene: 9. Germline CDR1 is MNHEY and CDR2 is SMNVEV (reference sequence). CDR3 region: CASRGTGGGGQPQHF. Here the CDR3 DNA reads TGTGCCAGCAGGGGTACAGGGGGCGGTGGTCAGCCCCAGCATTTT.

The chain recombines TRBV4-3 with TRBJ1-1; D not resolved. From germline, CDR1 is LGHNA and CDR2 YSLEER. V dropped 7 bases and J dropped 5 bases, with 20 bases sitting between them. The CDR3 runs 15 residues. The CDR3 here is CASTPTNSWRTEAFF. CDR3 nucleotides: TGCGCCAGCACACCCACCAACAGTTGGAGGACTGAAGCTTTCTTT.

V and J are TRBV28 and TRBJ2-1, with 8 bases aligning to TRBD1. Germline V gives CDR1 MDHEN, CDR2 SYDVKM. The CDR3 sequence is 14 residues long. The V gene end was trimmed by 5 bases and the J gene end by 6 bases; junction bases not matched to a gene: 6. The chain's CDR3 is CASSNAGTGNEQFF. The DNA for the CDR3 is TGTGCCAGCAGTAATGCCGGGACAGGCAATGAGCAGTTCTTC.

The chain recombines TRBV12-5 with TRBJ2-7, with 14 bases that match TRBD2. The CDR3 consists of 14 residues. Per the germline V gene, CDR1 is LGHNT and CDR2 is FRNRAP. The trim removed 6 bases at V and 9 bases at J, leaving 7 bases unmatched. The CDR3: CASGPGTSGSGQYF. The CDR3 coding sequence is TGTGCTAGTGGCCCCGGGACTAGCGGGAGTGGGCAGTACTTC. Looking up the rest from reference TRBV12-5 and TRBJ2-7 gives the full variable domain: DARVTQTPRHKVTEMGQEVTMRCQPILGHNTVFWYRQTMMQGLELLAYFRNRAPLDDSGMPKDRFSAEMPDATLATLKIQPSEPRDSAVYFCASGPGTSGSGQYFGPGTRLTVT.

The V call is TRBV7-6, the J call TRBJ1-6; D is unclear. The ends were cut back, 6 bases at V and 10 bases at J, with 13 bases in the middle. The CDR3 is 13 residues long. Looked up from germline, CDR1 is SGHVS and CDR2 is FNYEAQ. The CDR3 loop reads CASRGRDGSPLHF. Written as DNA, the CDR3 is TGTGCCAGCAGGGGGAGGGATGGGTCACCCCTCCACTTT.

The J gene is TRBJ2-3, the V gene TRBV7-3; D perhaps matches TRBD2 (5 bases). This CDR3 comprises 14 residues. Trimming took off 1 base at V and 2 bases at J, with 7 bases between the two ends. Germline V gene lookup returns CDR1 SGHTA and CDR2 FQGTGA. The CDR3 reads CASSLSRDTDTQYF. The CDR3, as DNA: TGTGCCAGCAGCTTAAGCCGGGACACAGATACGCAGTATTTT.

This clone was detected only once. The rearrangement uses TRBV6-1 and TRBJ2-1, with a tentative D call TRBD2 (6 bases). Germline values: CDR1 MNHNS, CDR2 SASEGT. CDR3 length equals 14 residues. V was pared by 0 bases and J by 5 bases, with 8 bases between. DNA for the CDR3: TGTGCCAGCAGTGAAGCGGGACTTAACAATGAGCAGTTCTTC. Amino acids: CASSEAGLNNEQFF.

This chain joins TRBV20-1 and TRBJ2-7; a possible D gene is TRBD1 (5 bases). Trimming took 6 bases from V and 3 from J, leaving 9 bases between them. The CDR3 is 11 residues long. Germline V gene sequence: CDR1 DFQATT, CDR2 SNEGSKA (reference sequence). Written as DNA, the CDR3 is TGCAGTGCGAGTCAGGGCTACGAGCAGTACTTC. Protein sequence: CSASQGYEQYF.

The rearrangement links TRBV7-8 to TRBJ2-5; 10 bases map to TRBD2. CDR1 is SGHVS and CDR2 is FQNEAQ in the germline V gene. V was pared by 5 bases and J by 5 bases, with 14 bases of the junction left unmatched. The CDR3 sequence is 17 residues long. CDR3: CASSDRGLAGEVETQYF. The CDR3 DNA sequence: TGTGCCAGCAGCGATAGGGGCCTAGCGGGAGAGGTGGAGACCCAGTACTTC. Filled out from reference TRBV7-8 and TRBJ2-5, the complete variable domain reads GAGVSQSPRYKVAKRGQDVALRCDPISGHVSLFWYQQALGQGPEFLTYFQNEAQLDKSGLPSDRFFAERPEGSVSTLKIQRTQQEDSAVYLCASSDRGLAGEVETQYFGPGTRLLVL.

The V gene is TRBV9, the J gene TRBJ2-7, with 11 bases matching TRBD2. V trimming: 3 bases; J trimming: 6 bases; junction bases outside the gene matches: 8. This CDR3 spans 15 amino acids. Germline V gene sequence: CDR1 SGDLS, CDR2 YYNGEE. In DNA form, the CDR3 reads TGTGCCAGCAGCGAACTAGCGGGAGAAGCTGGCGAGCAGTACTTC. As protein: CASSELAGEAGEQYF.

The chain is built from TRBV28 and TRBJ2-1; D is perhaps TRBD2 (6 bases). The CDR3 is made up of 15 amino acids. CDR1 and CDR2 from the germline V gene are MDHEN and SYDVKM. Trimming shortened V by 2 bases and J by 5 bases, and 13 bases separated the two germline ends. CDR3 nucleotides: TGTGCCAGCAGTTTACGGCGGCCGGGGGACAATGAGCAGTTCTTC. Translating gives CASSLRRPGDNEQFF.

The chain is built from TRBV30 and TRBJ1-2; 7 nucleotides match TRBD1. Per germline, CDR1 GTSNPN and CDR2 SVGIG (reference sequence). The CDR3 loop spans 10 amino acids. Trimming took 6 bases from V and 8 from J; bases not matched to a gene: 3. CDR3 nucleotide sequence: TGTGCCTGCCAGGGGGAAGGCTACACCTTC. Its protein is CACQGEGYTF.

The genes are TRBV5-4 and TRBJ2-7; TRBD1 aligns across 8 bases. V lost 3 bases, J lost 6 bases, and 5 bases stayed unmatched. This CDR3 is built from 13 residues. Germline CDR1 reads SGHNT; CDR2 reads YYREEE (reference sequence). CDR3 bases: TGTGCCAGCAGCTCGGACAGGGCCCTCGAGCAGTACTTC. The encoded protein is CASSSDRALEQYF.

The chain joins TRBV27 to TRBJ2-7, with TRBD2 matching 8 bases. J gave up 1 base and V 7 bases, and 9 bases lay outside the gene matches. The CDR3 is 15 residues long. CDR1 and CDR2 from the germline V gene are MNHEY and SMNVEV (reference sequence). CDR3: CASILHSGNSYEQYF. DNA of the CDR3: TGTGCCAGCATTCTTCATAGCGGGAATTCCTACGAGCAGTACTTC.

The chain has TRBV27 and TRBJ1-1; 10 nucleotides match TRBD1. Germline V CDR1 and CDR2: MNHEY, SMNVEV (reference sequence). The CDR3 has 15 amino acids. V shed 5 bases and J 0 bases; nucleotides not matched to a gene: 3. The chain's CDR3 is CASSGGQGMNTEAFF. The CDR3 region has the DNA TGTGCCAGCAGTGGGGGACAGGGGATGAACACTGAAGCTTTCTTT.

The rearrangement joins TRBV7-2 to TRBJ2-7; TRBD2 matches 10 bases. This CDR3 has 14 amino acids. Germline V gene data show CDR1 as SGHTA and CDR2 as FQGNSA. V trimming: 4 bases; J trimming: 9 bases; junction bases outside the gene matches: 9. Here the CDR3 reads CASSSRLAGVLQYF. CDR3 DNA sequence: TGTGCCAGCAGCTCCAGGCTAGCGGGAGTTTTGCAGTACTTC.

The chain combines TRBV7-9 with TRBJ2-7, with TRBD1 as a possible D gene (6 bases). Germline V gives CDR1 SEHNR, CDR2 FQNEAQ (reference sequence). This CDR3 region has 12 residues. Trimming pared 5 bases from V and 6 bases from J, leaving 11 bases between. The CDR3 nucleotides read TGTGCCAGCAGCGTACAGGGTGCCGAGCAGTACTTC. Amino acids: CASSVQGAEQYF.

This chain connects TRBV10-2 to TRBJ2-2; TRBD2 matches at 12 bases. Germline V gene data show CDR1 as WSHSY and CDR2 as SAAADI. There are 15 residues in the CDR3. Losses at the gene ends were 6 bases for V and 6 bases for J; bases not matched to a gene: 5. This CDR3 reads CASRTSGSLAGELFF. The CDR3 DNA follows: TGCGCCAGCAGGACTAGCGGGAGTCTCGCCGGGGAGCTGTTTTTT.

V is TRBV6-1 and J is TRBJ2-4; the match to TRBD2 covers 8 bases. V was pared by 2 bases and J by 0 bases, with 0 bases of the junction left unmatched. Germline CDR1 MNHNS, CDR2 SASEGT. The CDR3 is 15 residues long. The CDR3 is CASSELAGAKNIQYF. The CDR3, as DNA: TGTGCCAGCAGTGAACTAGCGGGAGCCAAAAACATTCAGTACTTC.

The chain is built from TRBV27 and TRBJ1-4; TRBD1 might be the D (5 bases). The CDR3 is 15 residues long. The germline V gene has CDR1 MNHEY and CDR2 SMNVEV (reference sequence). Trimming stripped 3 bases from V and 8 bases from J, with 16 bases between. CDR3 loop: CASSLRGGGYEKLFF. The CDR3 bases are TGTGCCAGCAGTTTGCGTGGGGGGGGTTACGAAAAACTGTTTTTT. The whole variable domain, remainder taken from reference TRBV27 and TRBJ1-4, is EAQVTQNPRYLITVTGKKLTVTCSQNMNHEYMSWYRQDPGLGLRQIYYSMNVEVTDKGDVPEGYKVSRKEKRNFPLILESPSPNQTSLYFCASSLRGGGYEKLFFGSGTQLSVL.

This clone was detected a few times. The chain combines TRBV7-8 with TRBJ1-4; 9 bases match TRBD1. The germline V gene has CDR1 SGHVS and CDR2 FQNEAQ. The CDR3 runs 15 residues. V dropped 1 base and J dropped 7; count of bases not matched to a gene: 4. CDR3 sequence (DNA): TGTGCCAGCAGCTTAGTGACAGGGGGAGCTGAAAAACTGTTTTTT. Translating it yields CASSLVTGGAEKLFF. Full variable domain (outside the CDR3, taken from reference TRBV7-8 and TRBJ1-4): GAGVSQSPRYKVAKRGQDVALRCDPISGHVSLFWYQQALGQGPEFLTYFQNEAQLDKSGLPSDRFFAERPEGSVSTLKIQRTQQEDSAVYLCASSLVTGGAEKLFFGSGTQLSVL.

The V call is TRBV7-9, the J call TRBJ2-7, with TRBD1 matching over 7 bases. This CDR3 contains 14 residues. J lost 0 bases, V lost 6 bases, and 5 bases had no gene match. Germline values: CDR1 SEHNR, CDR2 FQNEAQ (reference sequence). The CDR3 sequence is CASRRQGPSYEQYF. CDR3 DNA: TGTGCCAGCAGGAGACAGGGACCCTCCTACGAGCAGTACTTC.

The genes are TRBV27 and TRBJ2-1; 8 bases line up with TRBD2. The CDR3 spans 15 residues. V was clipped by 7 bases and J by 4 bases; unmatched bases: 9. Germline V lookup: CDR1 MNHEY, CDR2 SMNVEV (reference sequence). This chain's CDR3 is CASTPSGGPYNEQFF. CDR3 coding DNA: TGTGCCAGCACCCCGTCGGGAGGGCCTTACAATGAGCAGTTCTTC.